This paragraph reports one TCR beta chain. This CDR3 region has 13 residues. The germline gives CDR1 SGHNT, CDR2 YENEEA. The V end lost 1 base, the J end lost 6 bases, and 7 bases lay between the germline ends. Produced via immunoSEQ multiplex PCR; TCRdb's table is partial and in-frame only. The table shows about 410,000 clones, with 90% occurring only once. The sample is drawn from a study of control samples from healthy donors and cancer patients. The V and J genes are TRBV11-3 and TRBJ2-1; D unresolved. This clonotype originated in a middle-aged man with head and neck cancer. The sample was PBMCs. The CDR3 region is CASSLGVVNEQFF. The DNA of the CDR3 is TGTGCCAGCAGCTTAGGGGTGGTCAATGAGCAGTTCTTC.